The clone carrying this TCR beta chain was observed at least ten times. Its antigen is not known. TRB rearrangements were amplified by multiplex PCR with BIOMED2 TRB-A/B primers. TCRdb itself ran the multiplex PCR reads through MiXCR, one entry per CDR3 protein. The repertoire holds fewer than 15,000 distinct CDR3 sequences, with 25% as singletons. The germline gives CDR1 MNHEY, CDR2 SMNVEV (reference sequence). Trimming shortened V by 3 bases and J by 7 bases, and 15 bases separated the two germline ends. This CDR3 spans 14 amino acids. Each TRB amplification used roughly 240-550 ng of genomic DNA from blood. This sample is drawn from a study of T and B cells in COVID-19 patients. Study-level information: Critical illness requiring mechanical ventilation or extracorporeal membrane oxygenation affected three fifths of the roughly 20 active-infection patients. Study results and limitations: No sequencing was yet done of CD4+, regulatory or CD8+ subsets, or of SARS-CoV-2-responsive or tetramer+ sorted cells.

The rearrangement links TRBV27 to TRBJ1-2; perhaps TRBD1 as D (6 bases). The source is a human donor who had recovered from COVID-19. Source material: blood. In nucleotides, the CDR3 is TGTGCCAGCAGTTTTCTAGGGGGGATTGGTGGCTACACCTTC. This codes for CASSFLGGIGGYTF.